The T cell receptor (beta chain) described here comes from a study of blood T cells in healthy people across ages. Combining a sample-barcoded 5' primer with a J-beta primer mix, a second PCR ran for about 7 to 11 cycles. TCRdb re-analysed the 5' RACE reads in MiXCR, keeping a single row per CDR3 protein. The sample holds 1.5 million to 1.8 million distinct CDR3 sequences; 40% to 45% are singletons and the top ten take about 4.1%. The ends lost 4 bases at V and 0 bases at J; junction bases unmatched: 7. The CDR3 runs to 17 residues. Germline CDR1 and CDR2: MNHEY and SVGEGT. Specimen: blood. This chain links TRBV6-2 or TRBV6-3 with TRBJ2-7, with 12 bases that match TRBD2. The receptor's source is a woman between 18 and 30 years old in good health. The CDR3 DNA sequence: TGTGCCAGCAGTTCACGTAGGACTAGCGGGGCCTCCTACGAGCAGTACTTC. This encodes CASSSRRTSGASYEQYF.